A single sample is the source of the 24 T cell receptor beta chains below, sequenced in a study of response to subunit inactivated influenza vaccine. TCRdb passed the RT-PCR reads through MiXCR, listing each CDR3 protein once. The table shows about 540,000 distinct CDR3 sequences, with around 21% occurring only once. This same sample was also taken into another study, of T cells expressing NK-cell markers. That study adds: TCR beta libraries carry UMIs added by 5'RACE template switching.

Sequenced here: CD4+ T cells sorted from PBMCs, sampled roughly 12 days after vaccination. These receptors were obtained from a man aged 45-65 years who received an inactivated influenza vaccine.

CDR3 region: CASSPWDTLYEQYF. CDR3 DNA sequence: TGTGCCAGCAGTCCCTGGGACACTCTCTACGAGCAGTACTTC. The chain is built from TRBV27 and TRBJ2-7, with D perhaps TRBD1 (6 bases). This CDR3 region has 14 residues. V was clipped by 5 bases and J by 3 bases, with 14 bases between them. The germline V gene has CDR1 MNHEY and CDR2 SMNVEV (reference sequence).

This clonotype was observed a few times. The rearrangement uses TRBV20-1 and TRBJ2-1; 10 nucleotides line up with TRBD2. Losses at the gene ends were 1 base for V and 7 bases for J; bases not matched to a gene: 10. CDR3 length equals 16 residues. CDR1 DFQATT and CDR2 SNEGSKA come from the germline V gene (reference sequence). The CDR3 protein is CSARAGGLAALNEQFF. CDR3 sequence (DNA): TGCAGTGCTAGAGCGGGCGGACTAGCGGCACTTAATGAGCAGTTCTTC.

This rearrangement joins TRBV12-3 or TRBV12-4 to TRBJ2-1; D not certain. V gave up 2 bases and J gave up 8 bases, with 7 bases separating them. The CDR3 runs 12 residues. The CDR3 DNA follows: TGTGCCAGCAGTTTATACGGTGATGAGCAGTTCTTC. It is translated as CASSLYGDEQFF.

The chain recombines TRBV20-1 with TRBJ2-5, with 8 bases aligning to TRBD2. Germline V gives CDR1 DFQATT, CDR2 SNEGSKA (reference sequence). The length of the CDR3 is 11 residues. The DNA for the CDR3 is TGCTCTACCGGGGGGGGAGAGACCCAGTACTTC. It codes for CSTGGGETQYF.

This clonotype was seen a handful of times. The chain carries TRBV12-3 or TRBV12-4 and TRBJ2-3, with 8 bases matching TRBD2. V dropped 6 bases and J dropped 0; count of bases not matched to a gene: 2. The CDR3 covers 14 residues. CDR3 nucleotides: TGTGCCAGCAGATCTAGCGGGAGCACAGATACGCAGTATTTT. Amino acids: CASRSSGSTDTQYF.

This sequence joins TRBV11-2 and TRBJ2-7, with 14 positions matching TRBD2. Germline CDR1 SGHAT, CDR2 FQNNGV. V shed 6 bases and J 9 bases; nucleotides not matched to a gene: 4. CDR3 length: 13 amino acids. The CDR3: CASRGLAGVVQYF. The DNA of the CDR3 is TGTGCCAGCAGGGGACTAGCGGGAGTGGTGCAGTACTTC.

The chain has TRBV3-1 and TRBJ2-2, with D tentatively TRBD1 (6 bases). This CDR3 contains 15 residues. The V end was cut by 4 bases, the J end by 4 bases, with 13 bases between. Germline V gives CDR1 LGHDT, CDR2 YNNKEL (reference sequence). The CDR3 nucleotides are TGTGCCAGCAGCCCCCCCCGGACAGCCACCGGGGAGCTGTTTTTT. It is translated as CASSPPRTATGELFF.

The sample holds a few counts of this clonotype. The genes are TRBV6-5 and TRBJ1-1; D is unresolved. Per the germline V gene, CDR1 is MNHEY and CDR2 is SVGAGI. V lost 0 bases to trimming and J lost 1 base, with 12 bases between them. The CDR3 is 16 residues long. This CDR3 reads CASSYSIRPGNTEAFF. CDR3 nucleotide sequence: TGTGCCAGCAGTTACTCGATCCGTCCGGGGAACACTGAAGCTTTCTTT.

This clonotype was picked up a small number of times. This chain uses TRBV20-1 with TRBJ2-3; 11 nucleotides align to TRBD2. With 6 bases clipped from V and 2 bases from J, the junction kept 10 bases outside the gene matches. This CDR3 is built from 16 residues. CDR1 and CDR2 from the germline V gene are DFQATT and SNEGSKA (reference sequence). CDR3 residues: CSATKPGLAVTDTQYF. Written as DNA, the CDR3 is TGCAGTGCAACAAAGCCGGGACTAGCGGTCACAGATACGCAGTATTTT.

This clonotype was detected a few times. In nucleotides, the CDR3 is TGTGCCAGCAGTTTAAGGCCCGCGGGAGTCGGCACAGATACGCAGTATTTT. Encoded protein: CASSLRPAGVGTDTQYF. This chain joins TRBV7-2 and TRBJ2-3; TRBD2 agrees at 7 bases. V shed 6 bases, J shed 1 base, and the junction held 13 bases outside the gene matches. Germline V CDR1 and CDR2: SGHTA, FQGNSA. This CDR3 is built from 17 residues.

This clonotype was recorded a few times. The chain is built from TRBV15 and TRBJ2-1; D unresolved. CDR1 and CDR2 (germline): LNHNV, YYDKDF (reference sequence). The length of the CDR3 is 11 residues. The V end lost 1 base, the J end lost 9 bases, and 4 bases lay between the germline ends. Here the CDR3 DNA reads TGTGCCACCAGCAGAGGTGGTGAGCAGTTCTTC. It translates to CATSRGGEQFF.

The chain links TRBV6-1 to TRBJ1-3; a weak D match, TRBD1 (5 bases). The germline V gene has CDR1 MNHNS and CDR2 SASEGT. The CDR3 is 15 residues long. V lost 8 bases to trimming and J lost 2 bases, with 16 bases between them. The CDR3: CASSQGAGAGNTIYF. In DNA, the CDR3 is TGTGCCAGCTCCCAAGGGGCTGGGGCTGGAAACACCATATATTTT.

Only a few counts were recorded for this clonotype. V gene TRBV6-2 or TRBV6-3 combines with J gene TRBJ2-1, with D possibly being TRBD1 or TRBD2 (5 bases each). The CDR3 spans 14 residues. V was clipped by 0 bases and J by 10 bases, with 13 bases between them. Germline values: CDR1 MNHEY, CDR2 SVGEGT. The CDR3 region has the DNA TGTGCCAGCAGTTACTCGAGGGGTATTGGAGAGCAGTTCTTC. Translating gives CASSYSRGIGEQFF.

The rearrangement links TRBV28 to TRBJ2-1; 9 bases map to TRBD1. The V gene's germline CDR1 is MDHEN and CDR2 SYDVKM. The CDR3 length is 12 residues. The ends lost 3 bases at V and 14 bases at J; junction bases unmatched: 5. The CDR3 DNA reads TGTGCCAGCAGTTTCAGGGGGACAGGGAAGTTCTTC. As protein: CASSFRGTGKFF.

This chain connects TRBV29-1 to TRBJ1-5, with TRBD1 identical over 10 bases. This CDR3 comprises 15 residues. Germline V lookup: CDR1 SQVTM, CDR2 ANQGSEA. The V gene end was trimmed by 4 bases and the J gene end by 0 bases; junction bases not matched to a gene: 3. In DNA form, the CDR3 reads TGCAGCGTTGCCGGGACAGGGGCTAGCAATCAGCCCCAGCATTTT. Its translation is CSVAGTGASNQPQHF. The entire variable domain, with the rest obtained from reference TRBV29-1 and TRBJ1-5, is as follows: SAVISQKPSRDICQRGTSLTIQCQVDSQVTMMFWYRQQPGQSLTLIATANQGSEATYESGFVIDKFPISRPNLTFSTLTVSNMSPEDSSIYLCSVAGTGASNQPQHFGDGTRLSIL.

The chain recombines TRBV7-3 with TRBJ2-3; D unclear. V lost 4 bases and J 1 base, leaving 12 bases between the germline ends. CDR3 length equals 15 residues. Germline V gene data show CDR1 as SGHTA and CDR2 as FQGTGA. The CDR3 reads CASSSTPGGTDTQYF. CDR3 sequence (DNA): TGTGCCAGCAGCTCCACCCCGGGCGGCACAGATACGCAGTATTTT.

The CDR3 protein is CSVAGQGAAYEQYF. DNA for the CDR3: TGCAGCGTTGCTGGACAGGGGGCGGCCTACGAGCAGTACTTC. V is TRBV29-1 and J is TRBJ2-7, with 11 positions matching TRBD1. The CDR3 is made up of 14 amino acids. The trim removed 4 bases at V and 2 bases at J, leaving 4 bases unmatched. Germline V CDR1 and CDR2: SQVTM, ANQGSEA.

Many counts were recorded for this clonotype. V and J are TRBV18 and TRBJ1-5; unclear D gene. Germline V CDR1 and CDR2: KGHSH, LQKENI. This CDR3 comprises 18 residues. V was cut by 5 bases and J by 2 bases, with 22 bases left in between. The CDR3 here is CASSSRGLQDRGNQPQHF. DNA of the CDR3: TGTGCCAGCTCATCGAGAGGGTTGCAGGACCGTGGCAATCAGCCCCAGCATTTT.

The V gene is TRBV19, the J gene TRBJ2-7; D is uncertain. Germline-derived CDR1 and CDR2 are LNHDA and SQIVND (reference sequence). Trimming removed 3 bases at V and 2 bases at J, with 8 bases between. The length of the CDR3 is 13 residues. The CDR3 loop reads CASSIEVTYEQYF. Here the CDR3 DNA reads TGTGCCAGTAGTATCGAAGTTACCTACGAGCAGTACTTC.

This clonotype was recorded many times. The chain's CDR3 is CSAREGGMNTEAFF. The CDR3 DNA follows: TGCAGTGCTAGAGAGGGAGGGATGAACACTGAAGCTTTCTTT. This chain connects TRBV20-1 to TRBJ1-1; D call uncertain. The CDR3 extends over 14 amino acids. V shed 0 bases and J shed 0 bases, with 8 bases lying between them. Germline values: CDR1 DFQATT, CDR2 SNEGSKA (reference sequence).

This clonotype turned up a few times. This chain connects TRBV7-9 to TRBJ2-1; 7 nucleotides match TRBD2. CDR3 length: 16 amino acids. Germline lookup yields CDR1 SEHNR and CDR2 FQNEAQ (reference sequence). V shed 3 bases, J shed 7 bases, and the junction held 12 bases outside the gene matches. The CDR3 nucleotides read TGTGCCAGCAGCTTCGGGAGGACGGCCGTTTGGAATGAGCAGTTCTTC. Encoded protein: CASSFGRTAVWNEQFF. Full variable domain (missing parts from reference TRBV7-9 and TRBJ2-1): DTGVSQNPRHKITKRGQNVTFRCDPISEHNRLYWYRQTLGQGPEFLTYFQNEAQLEKSRLLSDRFSAERPKGSFSTLEIQRTEQGDSAMYLCASSFGRTAVWNEQFFGPGTRLTVL.

In its sample, this clonotype was seen a few times. The chain links TRBV11-2 to TRBJ2-4, with a weak D call TRBD1 (6 bases). V was shortened by 5 bases and J by 15 bases, with 23 bases between the two germline ends. Germline values: CDR1 SGHAT, CDR2 FQNNGV. There are 14 residues in the CDR3. The CDR3 DNA reads TGTGCCAGCAGCGAACAGGGTTCTCGAGTATATCGGTACTTC. Protein product: CASSEQGSRVYRYF.

Remarks on this clonotype: The junction departs from germline at one end; a sequencing error may be responsible. This sequence joins TRBV5-4 and TRBJ2-1; the D gene is possibly TRBD2 (7 bases). The germline V gene encodes CDR1 SGHNT and CDR2 YYREEE (reference sequence). The CDR3 sequence is 15 residues long. The CDR3 here is CASRLGGGPYNEQFF. Here the CDR3 DNA reads TGTGCCAGCAGATTGGGGGGGGGCCCTTACAATGAGCAGTTCTTC.

This clonotype has more than one count but fewer than ten. The chain uses TRBV15 and TRBJ2-7; TRBD2 matches 12 bases. Trimming cost V 5 bases and J 6 bases; bases outside gene matches: 5. The length of the CDR3 is 14 residues. Germline V gene lookup returns CDR1 LNHNV and CDR2 YYDKDF (reference sequence). CDR3 sequence reads: CATSRLAGESEQYF. For the CDR3, the DNA is TGTGCCACCAGCCGACTAGCGGGAGAATCCGAGCAGTACTTC.